Presented here are 24 T cell receptor beta chains from one specimen sequenced in a study of cytomegalovirus exposure and HLA in healthy donors. 13 Jbeta primers and 60 Vbeta primers were used for the PCR. Only in-frame clones appear in the TCRdb table, and some are missing; sequencing was by immunoSEQ multiplex PCR. Of 100,000 to 120,000 clones listed, more than 70% are singletons. Sequencing was done on a sample of PBMCs. Receptors were obtained from a woman aged 55-75 years in good health and CMV-seropositive.

This clone was detected a few times. The chain has TRBV7-8 and TRBJ1-1; D unclear. This CDR3 spans 14 amino acids. Germline CDR1 reads SGHVS; CDR2 reads FQNEAQ. V lost 2 bases and J lost 10, with 17 bases in between. CDR3 sequence: CASSLPPPFFGAFF. In DNA, the CDR3 is TGTGCCAGCAGCTTACCCCCTCCCTTTTTCGGAGCTTTCTTT.

The chain employs TRBV9 and TRBJ2-1; maybe TRBD2 (6 bases). Germline V gene lookup returns CDR1 SGDLS and CDR2 YYNGEE. Trimming took off 4 bases at V and 0 bases at J, with 14 bases between the two ends. The CDR3 is 16 amino acids. CDR3 DNA sequence: TGTGCCAGCAGCAGATCTAGCGCTAGCTCCTACAATGAGCAGTTCTTC. It is translated as CASSRSSASSYNEQFF. Using reference TRBV9 and TRBJ2-1 for the parts outside the CDR3, the full variable domain is DSGVTQTPKHLITATGQRVTLRCSPRSGDLSVYWYQQSLDQGLQFLIQYYNGEERAKGNILERFSAQQFPDLHSELNLSSLELGDSALYFCASSRSSASSYNEQFFGPGTRLTVL.

The V gene is TRBV6-5, the J gene TRBJ1-2; TRBD1 matches 11 bases. CDR3 length equals 16 residues. Germline loops: CDR1 MNHEY, CDR2 SVGAGI. Trimming took 3 bases from V and 6 from J; bases not matched to a gene: 9. The CDR3 DNA reads as TGTGCCAGCAGTTATGGGGACAGGGGGTATCTTAATGGCTACACCTTC. It is translated as CASSYGDRGYLNGYTF.

This chain uses TRBV7-9 with TRBJ1-2, with D maybe TRBD1 (6 bases). Germline-derived CDR1 and CDR2 are SEHNR and FQNEAQ (reference sequence). V lost 4 bases and J lost 0, with 15 bases in between. The length of the CDR3 is 16 residues. The CDR3 nucleotides read TGTGCCAGCAGCTCGAGTCGGACAGTTACTAACTATGGCTACACCTTC. Its protein is CASSSSRTVTNYGYTF.

This CDR3 reads CASSSPHRGNTEAFF. As DNA, the CDR3 is TGTGCCAGCAGCTCACCCCACAGGGGGAACACTGAAGCTTTCTTT. V and J are TRBV13 and TRBJ1-1, with 7 bases matching TRBD1. The junction had 6 bases not matched to a gene; V was cut back by 4 bases and J by 1 base. CDR3 length: 15 residues. CDR1 and CDR2 from the germline V gene are PRHDT and FYEKMQ (reference sequence).

The chain recombines TRBV6-5 with TRBJ1-3; D possibly corresponds to TRBD1 (6 bases). This CDR3 has 13 residues. Trimming removed 5 bases at V and 6 bases at J, with 11 bases between. Germline V gene sequence: CDR1 MNHEY, CDR2 SVGAGI. In DNA, the CDR3 is TGTGCCAGCAGTGAAGGGACAATAAACACCATATATTTT. Its protein is CASSEGTINTIYF.

CDR3 sequence (DNA): TGTGCCAGCAGTGAGAAGCCAGGGGCCGAAAAACTGTTTTTT. Translation gives CASSEKPGAEKLFF. The chain carries TRBV2 and TRBJ1-4; D possibly corresponds to TRBD1 (6 bases). CDR3 length: 14 residues. Trimming stripped 3 bases from V and 8 bases from J, with 13 bases between. CDR1 SNHLY and CDR2 FYNNEI come from the germline V gene.

This rearrangement joins TRBV27 to TRBJ2-1; TRBD2 is a possible D gene (6 bases). Germline V gene sequence: CDR1 MNHEY, CDR2 SMNVEV (reference sequence). The CDR3 is made up of 16 amino acids. Trimming stripped 7 bases from V and 0 bases from J, with 16 bases between. DNA for the CDR3: TGTGCCAGCATAGGGGACTTCCGACGCTCCTACAATGAGCAGTTCTTC. Translating gives CASIGDFRRSYNEQFF.

DNA of the CDR3: TGTGCCAGCAGCCCTCAGGGGATAGATCAGCCCCAGCATTTT. Translation: CASSPQGIDQPQHF. The chain has TRBV7-2 and TRBJ1-5; tentatively, D is TRBD1 (6 bases). The CDR3 spans 14 residues. Germline V gene lookup returns CDR1 SGHTA and CDR2 FQGNSA. V shed 5 bases and J shed 5 bases, with 13 bases lying between them.

V and J are TRBV11-3 and TRBJ2-7, with a tentative D call TRBD1 (6 bases). Trimming took 5 bases from V and 3 from J, leaving 14 bases between them. The germline gives CDR1 SGHNT, CDR2 YENEEA. The length of the CDR3 is 14 residues. The CDR3 region has the DNA TGTGCCAGCAGCCGAACAGAACAGGGCTACGAGCAGTACTTC. Protein sequence: CASSRTEQGYEQYF.

The rearrangement joins TRBV10-3 to TRBJ2-5; 8 positions match TRBD1. With 4 bases clipped from V and 4 bases from J, the junction kept 8 bases outside the gene matches. Germline CDR1 is ENHRY and CDR2 is SYGVKD. There are 15 residues in the CDR3. Written as DNA, the CDR3 is TGTGCCATCAGTGGGACAGGGATGTCTTTAGAGACCCAGTACTTC. This sequence encodes CAISGTGMSLETQYF.

The chain combines TRBV27 with TRBJ1-1, with D tentatively TRBD1 (6 bases). The CDR3 extends over 16 amino acids. The V end was cut by 3 bases, the J end by 0 bases, with 14 bases between. Germline V gene lookup returns CDR1 MNHEY and CDR2 SMNVEV (reference sequence). In DNA form, the CDR3 reads TGTGCCAGCAGTTTCGTCCCAGGGGCTCTGAACACTGAAGCTTTCTTT. Amino acids: CASSFVPGALNTEAFF.

The J gene is TRBJ1-2, the V gene TRBV7-8; TRBD1 might be the D (6 bases). The germline V gene encodes CDR1 SGHVS and CDR2 FQNEAQ. V was cut by 5 bases and J by 1 base, with 17 bases left in between. The length of the CDR3 is 16 residues. In DNA form, the CDR3 reads TGTGCCAGCAGCATGTTAAATTTAGGGGGTAACTATGGCTACACCTTC. It codes for CASSMLNLGGNYGYTF. Full variable domain (rest looked up from reference TRBV7-8 and TRBJ1-2): GAGVSQSPRYKVAKRGQDVALRCDPISGHVSLFWYQQALGQGPEFLTYFQNEAQLDKSGLPSDRFFAERPEGSVSTLKIQRTQQEDSAVYLCASSMLNLGGNYGYTFGSGTRLTVV.

The chain couples TRBV28 to TRBJ1-4; possible D gene TRBD1, 5 bases. Trimming pared 1 base from V and 10 bases from J, leaving 10 bases between. CDR1 and CDR2 (germline): MDHEN, SYDVKM. The CDR3 length is 13 residues. In DNA, the CDR3 is TGTGCCAGCAGTTTATATCAGGGAAGAAAACTGTTTTTT. Translating it yields CASSLYQGRKLFF.

Remarks on this clone: The junction departs from the called germline gene at one end, perhaps through a read error. V gene TRBV19 combines with J gene TRBJ1-1, with 8 bases that match TRBD1. CDR3 length equals 13 residues. Germline V gene sequence: CDR1 LNHDA, CDR2 SQIVND (reference sequence). The CDR3 protein is CASSIDRGTEAFF. The CDR3 coding sequence is TGTGCCAGTAGCATAGACAGGGGCACTGAAGCTTTCTTT.

The chain carries TRBV5-1 and TRBJ2-1, with 9 bases that match TRBD2. With 1 base clipped from V and 7 bases from J, the junction kept 9 bases outside the gene matches. This CDR3 has 16 residues. Per germline, CDR1 SGHRS and CDR2 YFSETQ. The CDR3 reads CASSLSRSGSVNEQFF. The CDR3 DNA follows: TGCGCCAGCAGCTTGTCACGTAGCGGGAGCGTGAATGAGCAGTTCTTC.

On this clone: A junction end diverges from the germline sequence, so it may reflect a read error. The chain's CDR3 is CSSSPLVRAGNIYGYTF. The CDR3 region has the DNA TGTTCCAGCAGCCCCTTGGTTCGCGCAGGGAATATCTATGGCTACACCTTC. V gene TRBV7-9 combines with J gene TRBJ1-2; TRBD1 is a possible D gene (5 bases). Germline V lookup: CDR1 SEHNR, CDR2 FQNEAQ (reference sequence). The CDR3 has 17 amino acids.

In its sample, this clone was seen once. The V call is TRBV28, the J call TRBJ2-5; 7 positions agree with TRBD1. This CDR3 contains 14 residues. Germline V gene sequence: CDR1 MDHEN, CDR2 SYDVKM. After removal of 5 bases from V and 1 base from J, the junction contained 4 bases not matched to a gene. The CDR3 sequence is CASSPWTGQETQYF. In DNA form, the CDR3 reads TGTGCCAGCAGTCCCTGGACAGGCCAAGAGACCCAGTACTTC.

This sequence joins TRBV6-6 and TRBJ2-3; possibly TRBD1 for D (6 bases). CDR1 and CDR2 from the germline V gene are MNHNY and SVGAGI (reference sequence). The ends were cut back, 3 bases at V and 4 bases at J, with 14 bases in the middle. The CDR3 sequence is 15 residues long. Written as DNA, the CDR3 is TGTGCCAGCAGTTATTGGCAGGGGAAGTCAGATACGCAGTATTTT. Its protein product is CASSYWQGKSDTQYF.

This chain links TRBV11-2 with TRBJ1-5, with D perhaps TRBD1 (6 bases). From germline, CDR1 is SGHAT and CDR2 FQNNGV. V was clipped by 5 bases and J by 7 bases, with 15 bases between them. The CDR3 has 14 amino acids. The CDR3 sequence: CASSEQGWRQPQHF. The CDR3 DNA reads as TGTGCCAGCAGCGAACAGGGATGGAGGCAGCCCCAGCATTTT.

The chain recombines TRBV6-1 with TRBJ2-1; D remains unclear. The CDR3 totals 15 residues. The germline V and J ends were trimmed by 2 bases and 0 bases, with 8 bases remaining between them. Germline CDR1 and CDR2: MNHNS and SASEGT. CDR3 protein: CASSEFPSSYNEQFF. As DNA, the CDR3 is TGTGCCAGCAGTGAATTTCCGAGCTCCTACAATGAGCAGTTCTTC.

This sequence joins TRBV12-1 and TRBJ2-5; the table gives TRBD2 as D, unverified against the DNA. The DNA end favors TRBJ2-7, so the J call may be wrong. TRBV12-1 is marked as a pseudogene. This CDR3 region has 12 residues. CDR3 in DNA: TGTGCCAGCAGTCCCTCTTACTACGAGCAGTACTTC. This sequence encodes CASSPSYYEQYF.

This chain uses TRBV10-1 with TRBJ2-1, with D perhaps TRBD2 (6 bases). There are 15 residues in the CDR3. The germline V gene has CDR1 WNHNN and CDR2 SYGVQD (reference sequence). V gave up 7 bases and J gave up 8 bases, with 21 bases separating them. CDR3: CASTLIRRVQDEQFF. The DNA of the CDR3 is TGCGCCAGCACTTTGATACGGAGGGTTCAAGATGAGCAGTTCTTC.

V gene TRBV6-1 combines with J gene TRBJ1-2; D unresolved. The CDR3 runs 16 residues. Germline V gene sequence: CDR1 MNHNS, CDR2 SASEGT. Between the trimmed V and J ends, which lost 2 bases and 5 bases, there was a span of 18 bases. CDR3 sequence: CASSEWVLLARYGYTF. The CDR3 DNA is TGTGCCAGCAGTGAATGGGTCCTCCTGGCGAGGTATGGCTACACCTTC.